At least ten counts were recorded for the clone carrying this T cell receptor (beta chain). The antigen is undetermined. Patients with other autoimmune diseases, uncontrolled infections, pregnancy or lactation were excluded. PBMCs were obtained from about 9.4 ml of fresh peripheral blood. The TCR beta CDR3 regions underwent amplification from RNA transcripts. Investigators did first-round RT-PCR with HTBI primers, then second-round multiplex PCR. One entry per CDR3 protein, called by TCRdb with MiXCR from the multiplex PCR reads. Of 350,000 to 450,000 distinct CDR3 sequences listed, 15% to 20% are singletons. Germline V gene lookup returns CDR1 SGHAT and CDR2 FQNNGV. With 0 bases removed from V and 17 bases from J, the gap between germline ends came to 8 bases. This CDR3 has 11 amino acids. This sample is part of a study of Graves' ophthalmopathy and Graves' hyperthyroidism. Study-level information: Peripheral blood was gathered at first diagnosis, ahead of any treatment whatsoever.

Study conclusions and caveats: For predicting ophthalmopathy progression, the model had almost 71% sensitivity and 72% to 85% specificity.

The rearrangement links TRBV11-2 to TRBJ1-6, with D possibly being TRBD1 (5 bases). The source of this sequence is a woman under 30 with Graves' ophthalmopathy. The sequenced sample was peripheral blood. This CDR3 reads CASSLDYRIHF. The CDR3, as DNA: TGTGCCAGCAGCTTAGATTACAGGATCCACTTT.